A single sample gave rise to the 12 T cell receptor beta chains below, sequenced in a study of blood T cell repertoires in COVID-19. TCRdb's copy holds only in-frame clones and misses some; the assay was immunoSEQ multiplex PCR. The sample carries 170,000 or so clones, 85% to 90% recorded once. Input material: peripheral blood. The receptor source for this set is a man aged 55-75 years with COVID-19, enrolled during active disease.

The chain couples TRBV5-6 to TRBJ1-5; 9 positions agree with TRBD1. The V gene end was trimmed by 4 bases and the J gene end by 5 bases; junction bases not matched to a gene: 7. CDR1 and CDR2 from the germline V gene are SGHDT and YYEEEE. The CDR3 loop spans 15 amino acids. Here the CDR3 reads CASSALDRGDQPQHF. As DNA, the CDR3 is TGTGCCAGCAGCGCCCTGGACAGGGGTGATCAGCCCCAGCATTTT.

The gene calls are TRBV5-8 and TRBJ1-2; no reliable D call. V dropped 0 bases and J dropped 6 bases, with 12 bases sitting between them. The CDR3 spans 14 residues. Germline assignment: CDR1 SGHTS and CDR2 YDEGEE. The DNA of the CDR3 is TGTGCCAGCAGCTTGGGCGGGGATGAGAATGGCTACACCTTC. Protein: CASSLGGDENGYTF.

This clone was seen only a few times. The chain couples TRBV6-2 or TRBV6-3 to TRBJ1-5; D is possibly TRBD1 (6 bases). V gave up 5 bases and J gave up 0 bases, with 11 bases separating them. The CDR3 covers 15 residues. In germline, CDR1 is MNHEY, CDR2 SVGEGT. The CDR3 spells CASSTGTNSNQPQHF. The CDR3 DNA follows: TGTGCCAGCAGTACAGGGACAAATAGCAATCAGCCCCAGCATTTT.

The CDR3 DNA reads TGCGCCAGTAAATCAGGGCAGGATGCCTACGAGCAGTACTTC. Amino acids: CASKSGQDAYEQYF. The J gene is TRBJ2-7, the V gene TRBV5-1, with a weak D call TRBD1 (5 bases). CDR1 is SGHRS, CDR2 YFSETQ, per germline. This CDR3 has 14 residues. V dropped 8 bases and J dropped 2 bases, with 17 bases sitting between them.

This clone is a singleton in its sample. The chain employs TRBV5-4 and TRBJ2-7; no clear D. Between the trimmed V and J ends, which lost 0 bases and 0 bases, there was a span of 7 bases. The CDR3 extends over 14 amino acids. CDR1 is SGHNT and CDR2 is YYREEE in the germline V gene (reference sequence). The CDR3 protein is CASSLEFSSYEQYF. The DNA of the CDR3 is TGTGCCAGCAGCTTGGAATTCAGCTCCTACGAGCAGTACTTC. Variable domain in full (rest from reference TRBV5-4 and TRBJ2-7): ETGVTQSPTHLIKTRGQQVTLRCSSQSGHNTVSWYQQALGQGPQFIFQYYREEENGRGNFPPRFSGLQFPNYSSELNVNALELDDSALYLCASSLEFSSYEQYFGPGTRLTVT.

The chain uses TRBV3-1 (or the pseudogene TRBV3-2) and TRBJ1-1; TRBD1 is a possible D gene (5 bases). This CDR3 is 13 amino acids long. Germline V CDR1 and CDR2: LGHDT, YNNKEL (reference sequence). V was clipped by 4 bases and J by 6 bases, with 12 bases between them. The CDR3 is CASSRQGWSEAFF. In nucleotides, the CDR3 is TGTGCCAGCAGCCGTCAGGGCTGGTCTGAAGCTTTCTTT.

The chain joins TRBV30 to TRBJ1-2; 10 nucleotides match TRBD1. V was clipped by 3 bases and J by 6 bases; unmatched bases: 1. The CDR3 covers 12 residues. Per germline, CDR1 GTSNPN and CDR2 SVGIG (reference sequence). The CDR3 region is CAWSGTGDGYTF. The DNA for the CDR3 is TGTGCCTGGAGCGGGACAGGGGATGGCTACACCTTC.

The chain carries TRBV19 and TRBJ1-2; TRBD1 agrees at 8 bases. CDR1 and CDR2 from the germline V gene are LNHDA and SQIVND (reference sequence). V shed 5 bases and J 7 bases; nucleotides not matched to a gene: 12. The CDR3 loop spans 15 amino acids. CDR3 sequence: CASSLGTGGSSGYTF. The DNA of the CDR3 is TGTGCCAGTAGTCTCGGGACAGGCGGATCGAGTGGCTACACCTTC.

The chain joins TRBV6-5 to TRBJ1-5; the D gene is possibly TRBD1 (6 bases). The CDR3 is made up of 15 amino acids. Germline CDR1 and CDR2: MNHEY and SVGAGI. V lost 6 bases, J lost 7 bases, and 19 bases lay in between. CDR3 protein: CASRFAAGVGQPQHF. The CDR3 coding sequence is TGTGCCAGCAGGTTCGCAGCAGGGGTAGGCCAGCCCCAGCATTTT.

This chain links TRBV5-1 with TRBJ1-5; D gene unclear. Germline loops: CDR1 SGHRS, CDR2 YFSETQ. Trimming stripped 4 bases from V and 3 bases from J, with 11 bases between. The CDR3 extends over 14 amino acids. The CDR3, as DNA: TGCGCCAGCAGCGAGGAGGGCCTCAATCAGCCCCAGCATTTT. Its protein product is CASSEEGLNQPQHF.

CDR3 region: CASSSPPGQSSYEQYF. DNA for the CDR3: TGCGCCAGCAGCTCTCCCCCGGGACAGAGCTCCTACGAGCAGTACTTC. The genes are TRBV5-1 and TRBJ2-7, with 7 positions matching TRBD1. V lost 3 bases, J lost 0 bases, and 9 bases stayed unmatched. Germline loops: CDR1 SGHRS, CDR2 YFSETQ. The CDR3 spans 16 residues.

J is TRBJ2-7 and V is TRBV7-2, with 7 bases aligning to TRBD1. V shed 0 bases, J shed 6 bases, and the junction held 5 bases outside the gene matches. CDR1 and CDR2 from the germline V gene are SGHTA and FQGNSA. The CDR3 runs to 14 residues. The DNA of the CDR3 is TGTGCCAGCAGCTTAGCAAGGGGGCTCGGCGAGCAGTACTTC. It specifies CASSLARGLGEQYF.